This T cell receptor beta chain was sequenced for a study of cytotoxic CD8 clonotypes in ibrutinib-treated CLL (dated by TCRdb to the early 2020s). Study-wide context: The cohort included roughly 15 treatment-naive and around 10 relapsed/refractory patients; some 18 were IGHV unmutated. Samples averaged roughly 280,000 productive templates and more than 85,000 productive rearrangements. Cryopreserved peripheral blood mononuclear cells were obtained prior to treatment, at the time of response, and at either disease progression or sustained remission. Response samples were obtained after a median of roughly eleven months of treatment, with a range of about 6 to 36 months. Responses were partial in roughly 24 patients and complete in 2; after median about 68 months follow-up, around 14 stayed in remission and some twelve progressed. Of the 86 people in the trial, about 25 had longitudinal samples available. Patients were still on ibrutinib when every remission and progressive disease sample was collected.

The time point label, as the study defines it: roughly 2 years on ibrutinib. For TCR beta library preparation, roughly 2 micrograms of genomic DNA was extracted from cryopreserved PBMCs. High-throughput TCR beta sequencing was performed on longitudinal blood samples from CLL patients receiving ibrutinib monotherapy. The patients were enrolled in a single-center, open-label phase 2 trial of ibrutinib monotherapy. This clone has a single count. Its antigen remains unidentified. No quality values exist for individual bases; no much larger clone is one base distant. Overall results and qualifications from the work: Lymph node repertoires were not examined, and the timing of sampling was not matched between patients in sustained remission and those whose disease progressed. At baseline, clonality was higher than in age-matched healthy donors and showed a strong correlation with circulating CD8+ T-cell counts. Clonality increased at ibrutinib response, stayed stable in sustained remission, and fell back toward baseline at progression. Public clonotypes were rare and either shrank or stayed stable during treatment, and the rise in clonality at ibrutinib response reflected expansion of private clonotypes.

A MiSeq instrument was used for deep resolution sequencing, which targeted depths ranging from 1 in 1 million up to 1 in 200,000 T cells, with coverage averaging 10x for each clonotype. TCR beta libraries were generated with the immunoSEQ hsTCRB Kit. As for the original processing: The data were analyzed with ImmunoSEQ Analyzer and ImmunoSEQ Data Assistant, and V, D and J gene assignments followed IMGT definitions. Clonality, which ranges from 0 to 1, was calculated by subtracting the normalized Shannon entropy of productive rearrangement frequencies from one. Public clonotype analysis was restricted to overrepresented clonotypes comprising at least 0.05% of each patient's repertoire. Approximately 12 repertoires from age-matched healthy donors, obtained from immuneACCESS, served as clonality controls. Held by TCRdb, this immuneACCESS table contains in-frame sequences only and omits some clones. Under half of the omission traces to an unresolved V gene where checked; the cause of the rest is unknown. The DNA gave D and trimming, while V, J and clone size come from that table. A total of about 150,000 clones appear in this sample, about 75% of them only once. In total, the top ten clones hold 4.5% to 6.5% of the sample.

The receptor was isolated from a human donor with chronic lymphocytic leukemia. Sequenced material: PBMCs, taken after 24 months of ibrutinib treatment.

In nucleotides, the sequence is TGTGCCAGCAGCTTAGGAGGGACAGGGGTTCGGAGGCAGTACTTC. Its protein reads: CASSLGGTGVRRQYF. The receptor chain draws on TRBV11-1 and TRBJ2-7; a stretch of 10 junction bases matches TRBD1. The CDR3 spans 15 residues, from the cysteine through the phenylalanine. Just the 45-base CDR3 DNA is kept, in frame starting at base 1. For CDR1 and CDR2, the germline V gene (reference sequence) lists SGHAT and FQDESV. At the junction V is shortened by 1 base and J by 9 bases; bases outside the gene matches: 9. Extended through the reference TRBV11-1 and TRBJ2-7 proteins, this CDR3 yields the full variable domain: EAEVAQSPRYKITEKSQAVAFWCDPISGHATLYWYRQILGQGPELLVQFQDESVVDDSQLPKDRFSAERLKGVDSTLKIQPAELGDSAMYLCASSLGGTGVRRQYFGPGTRLTVT.